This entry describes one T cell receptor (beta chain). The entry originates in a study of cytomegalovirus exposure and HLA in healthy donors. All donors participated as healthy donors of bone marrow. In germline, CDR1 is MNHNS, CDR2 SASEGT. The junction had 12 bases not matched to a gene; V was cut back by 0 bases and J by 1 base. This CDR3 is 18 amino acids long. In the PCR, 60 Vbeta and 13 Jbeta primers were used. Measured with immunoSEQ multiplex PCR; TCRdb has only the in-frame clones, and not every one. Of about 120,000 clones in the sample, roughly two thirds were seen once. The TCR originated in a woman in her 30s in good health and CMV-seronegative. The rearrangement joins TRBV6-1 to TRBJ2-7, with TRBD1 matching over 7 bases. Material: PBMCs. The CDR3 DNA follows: TGTGCCAGCAGTGAAGCCTTACAGGGGTATGAGGGTTCCTACGAGCAGTACTTC. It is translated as CASSEALQGYEGSYEQYF.